Listed here is a single T cell receptor beta chain. The table came from immunoSEQ multiplex PCR; TCRdb's copy has only in-frame clones and leaves some out. Of fewer than 15,000 clones listed, 74% are singletons. This CDR3 has 14 residues. Germline CDR1 is SGHRS and CDR2 is YFSETQ. The V segment lost 4 bases and the J segment 13 bases; nucleotides outside the gene matches: 13. This sample was included in a study of T cell repertoires in MIS-A myocarditis. This TCR was sampled from a man between 18 and 35 years old with fulminant myocarditis from multisystem inflammatory syndrome in adults (MIS-A) after COVID-19. Sequencing used left ventricle heart tissue obtained at autopsy. This sequence joins TRBV5-1 and TRBJ2-1, with TRBD2 identical over 8 bases. CDR3 sequence: CASSRTKGTSDQFF. The CDR3 nucleotides read TGCGCCAGCAGCCGGACAAAGGGGACTAGTGATCAGTTCTTC. The variable domain in full, with the rest retrieved from reference TRBV5-1 and TRBJ2-1, is KAGVTQTPRYLIKTRGQQVTLSCSPISGHRSVSWYQQTPGQGLQFLFEYFSETQRNKGNFPGRFSGRQFSNSRSEMNVSTLELGDSALYLCASSRTKGTSDQFFGPGTRLTVL.